The clone carrying this T cell receptor (beta chain) was found many times. Its antigen remains unidentified. As the method for making TCR beta libraries, quantitative 5'-RACE with molecular barcodes was used. Each CDR3 protein is one row after TCRdb ran MiXCR on the 5' RACE reads. Here the sample spans about 800,000 distinct CDR3 sequences, about 12% being singletons. The germline V gene has CDR1 SGHDT and CDR2 YYEEEE. V gave up 4 bases and J gave up 6 bases, with 12 bases separating them. The length of the CDR3 is 13 residues. These data originate in a study of CD8 T cells in ankylosing spondylitis. Study-wide results and limits: A TCR beta motif of 8 or 9 highly homologous variants appeared characteristic of ankylosing spondylitis blood. Earlier work had already found some motif variants in reactive arthritis synovial fluid and blood. Matched ankylosing spondylitis synovial fluid reportedly contained a significantly enriched population of disease-linked clones.

Sample: blood, either unsorted or a sorted T cell fraction (not recorded which). This sequence joins TRBV5-6 and TRBJ2-3; D might be TRBD2 (6 bases). The TCR comes from a male donor with ankylosing spondylitis. CDR3: CASSLLATDTQYF. The CDR3 bases are TGTGCCAGCAGCCTACTAGCTACGGATACGCAGTATTTT.